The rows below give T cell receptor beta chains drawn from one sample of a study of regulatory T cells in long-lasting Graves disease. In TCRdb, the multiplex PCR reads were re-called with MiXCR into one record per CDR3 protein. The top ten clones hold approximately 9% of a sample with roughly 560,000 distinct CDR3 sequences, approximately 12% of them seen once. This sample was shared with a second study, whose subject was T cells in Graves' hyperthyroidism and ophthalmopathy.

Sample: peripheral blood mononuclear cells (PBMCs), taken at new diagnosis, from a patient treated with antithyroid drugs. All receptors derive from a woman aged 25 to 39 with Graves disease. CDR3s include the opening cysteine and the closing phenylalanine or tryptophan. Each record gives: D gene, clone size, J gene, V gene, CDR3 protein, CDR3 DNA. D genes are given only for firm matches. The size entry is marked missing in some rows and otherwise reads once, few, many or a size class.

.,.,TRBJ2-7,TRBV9,CASSVDPGAGPYEQYF,TGTGCCAGCAGCGTAGACCCCGGGGCAGGGCCCTACGAGCAGTACTTC
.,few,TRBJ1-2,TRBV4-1,CASSQGRVLTNYGYTF,TGCGCCAGCAGCCAAGGCAGGGTCCTGACTAACTATGGCTACACCTTC
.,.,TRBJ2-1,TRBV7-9,CASSLAPLVHNEQFF,TGTGCCAGCAGCTTAGCTCCACTAGTACACAATGAGCAGTTCTTC
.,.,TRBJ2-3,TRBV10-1,CASNTGPNTDTQYF,TGCGCCAGCAATACAGGGCCTAACACAGATACGCAGTATTTT
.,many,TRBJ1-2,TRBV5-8,CASSFRAGSYGYTF,TGTGCCAGCAGCTTCCGAGCAGGGAGCTATGGCTACACCTTC
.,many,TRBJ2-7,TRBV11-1,CASSPILGPLAYEQYF,TGTGCCAGCAGCCCCATCCTGGGGCCCCTCGCCTACGAGCAGTACTTC
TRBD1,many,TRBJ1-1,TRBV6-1,CASRRGTGTLGTEAFF,TGTGCCAGCAGGAGAGGGACAGGGACTTTGGGCACTGAAGCTTTCTTT
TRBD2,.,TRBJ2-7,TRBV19,CASSRLAGPYEQYF,TGTGCCAGTAGCCGACTAGCGGGACCCTACGAGCAGTACTTC
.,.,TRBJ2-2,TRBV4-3,CASSRLTGSNTGELFF,TGCGCCAGCAGCCGACTCACAGGGTCGAACACCGGGGAGCTGTTTTTT
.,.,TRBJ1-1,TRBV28,CASSFLGGPPTEAFF,TGTGCCAGCAGTTTTCTTGGGGGCCCCCCCACTGAAGCTTTCTTT
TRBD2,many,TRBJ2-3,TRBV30,CAWGVGLAGTTDTQYF,TGTGCCTGGGGAGTGGGGCTAGCGGGAACCACAGATACGCAGTATTTT
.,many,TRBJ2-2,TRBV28,CASIGGRDTGELFF,TGTGCCAGCATTGGTGGCCGAGACACCGGGGAGCTGTTTTTT
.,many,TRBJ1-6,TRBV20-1,CSASRTLDNSPLHF,TGCAGTGCCAGCAGGACCTTAGATAATTCACCCCTCCACTTT
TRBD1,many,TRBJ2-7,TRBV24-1,CATSDAQGASYEQYF,TGTGCCACCAGTGATGCCCAGGGGGCCTCCTACGAGCAGTACTTC
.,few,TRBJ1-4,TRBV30,CAWSVLRGRIGEKLFF,TGTGCCTGGAGTGTACTTCGGGGGAGGATTGGCGAAAAACTGTTTTTT
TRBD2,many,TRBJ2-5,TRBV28,CASVPKGLAGVRGTQYF,TGTGCCAGCGTCCCCAAGGGGCTAGCGGGGGTCCGGGGGACCCAGTACTTC
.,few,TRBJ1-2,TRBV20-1,CSARSPGIDRYGYTF,TGCAGTGCTAGATCTCCAGGGATTGACCGCTATGGCTACACCTTC
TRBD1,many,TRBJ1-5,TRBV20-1,CSARDSPGRGGNQPQHF,TGCAGTGCTAGAGATTCCCCGGGCAGGGGGGGCAATCAGCCCCAGCATTTT
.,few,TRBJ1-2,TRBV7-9,CASSPVGGDYGYTF,TGTGCCAGCAGCCCGGTAGGGGGGGACTATGGCTACACCTTC
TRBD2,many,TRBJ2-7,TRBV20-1,CSARDLTSGRRSPYEQYF,TGCAGTGCTAGAGATCTGACTAGCGGGAGACGATCCCCCTACGAGCAGTACTTC
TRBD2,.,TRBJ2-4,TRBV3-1,CASSPVSGNLAKNIQYF,TGTGCCAGCAGCCCCGTAAGCGGGAACTTAGCCAAAAACATTCAGTACTTC
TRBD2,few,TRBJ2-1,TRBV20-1,CSARDSLAGGPPYNEQFF,TGCAGTGCTAGAGATAGCCTAGCGGGAGGACCTCCCTACAATGAGCAGTTCTTC